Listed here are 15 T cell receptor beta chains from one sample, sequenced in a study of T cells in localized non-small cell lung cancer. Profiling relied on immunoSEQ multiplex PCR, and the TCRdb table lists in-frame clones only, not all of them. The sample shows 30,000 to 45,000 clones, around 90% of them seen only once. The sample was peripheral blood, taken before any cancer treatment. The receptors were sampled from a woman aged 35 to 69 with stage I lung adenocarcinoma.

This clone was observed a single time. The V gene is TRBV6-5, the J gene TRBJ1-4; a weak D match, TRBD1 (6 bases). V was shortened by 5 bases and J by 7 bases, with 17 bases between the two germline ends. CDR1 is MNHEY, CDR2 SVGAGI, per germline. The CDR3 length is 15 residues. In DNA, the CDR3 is TGTGCCAGCAGTCGTATGGACAGCGAGAGTGAAAAACTGTTTTTT. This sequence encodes CASSRMDSESEKLFF.

CDR3 nucleotide sequence: TGTGCCAGCAGCCCCCTCAGCGTGAACACTGAAGCTTTCTTT. Its translation: CASSPLSVNTEAFF. The chain is built from TRBV7-7 and TRBJ1-1; D is uncertain. Germline-derived CDR1 and CDR2 are SSHAT and FNYEAQ (reference sequence). The CDR3 covers 14 residues. Trimming took 5 bases from V and 0 from J, leaving 10 bases between them. The full variable domain, in which reference TRBV7-7 and TRBJ1-1 provide the parts outside the CDR3, is GAGVSQSPRYKVTKRGQDVTLRCDPISSHATLYWYQQALGQGPEFLTYFNYEAQPDKSGLPSDRFSAERPEGSISTLTIQRTEQRDSAMYRCASSPLSVNTEAFFGQGTRLTVV.

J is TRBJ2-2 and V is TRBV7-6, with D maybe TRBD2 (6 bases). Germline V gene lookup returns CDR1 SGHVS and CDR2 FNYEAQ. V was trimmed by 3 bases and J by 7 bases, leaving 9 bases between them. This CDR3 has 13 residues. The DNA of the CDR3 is TGTGCCAGCAGCTTGGGGACTGACGGGGAGCTGTTTTTT. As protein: CASSLGTDGELFF.

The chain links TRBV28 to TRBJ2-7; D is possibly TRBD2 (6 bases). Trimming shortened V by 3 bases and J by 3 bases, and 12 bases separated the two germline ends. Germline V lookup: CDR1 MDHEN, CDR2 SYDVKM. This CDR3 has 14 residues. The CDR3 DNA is TGTGCCAGCAGTTTCGGGGTGGGGGGCTACGAGCAGTACTTC. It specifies CASSFGVGGYEQYF.

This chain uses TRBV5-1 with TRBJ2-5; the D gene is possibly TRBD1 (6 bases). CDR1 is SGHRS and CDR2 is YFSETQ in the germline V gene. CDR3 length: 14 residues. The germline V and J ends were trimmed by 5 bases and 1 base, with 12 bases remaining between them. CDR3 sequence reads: CASRLQGSQETQYF. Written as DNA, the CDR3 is TGCGCCAGCAGACTACAGGGCTCCCAAGAGACCCAGTACTTC.

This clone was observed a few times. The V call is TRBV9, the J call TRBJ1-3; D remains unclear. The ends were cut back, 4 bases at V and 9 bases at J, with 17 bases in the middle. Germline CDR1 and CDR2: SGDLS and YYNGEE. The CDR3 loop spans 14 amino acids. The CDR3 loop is CASSPPGSTGTIYF. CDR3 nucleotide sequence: TGTGCCAGCAGCCCTCCGGGTTCTACGGGCACCATATATTTT.

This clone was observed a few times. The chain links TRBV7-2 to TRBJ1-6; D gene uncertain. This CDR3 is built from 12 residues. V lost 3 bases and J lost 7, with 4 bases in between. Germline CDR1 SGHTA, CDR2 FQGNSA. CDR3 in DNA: TGTGCCAGCAGCTTTGCAAATTCACCCCTCCACTTT. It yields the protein CASSFANSPLHF.

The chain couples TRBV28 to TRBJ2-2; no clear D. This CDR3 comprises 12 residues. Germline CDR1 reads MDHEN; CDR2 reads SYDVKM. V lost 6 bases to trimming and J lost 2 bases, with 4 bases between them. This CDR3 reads CASSYNTGELFF. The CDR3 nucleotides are TGTGCCAGCAGCTACAACACCGGGGAGCTGTTTTTT. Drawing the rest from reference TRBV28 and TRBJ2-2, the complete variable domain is DVKVTQSSRYLVKRTGEKVFLECVQDMDHENMFWYRQDPGLGLRLIYFSYDVKMKEKGDIPEGYSVSREKKERFSLILESASTNQTSMYLCASSYNTGELFFGEGSRLTVL.

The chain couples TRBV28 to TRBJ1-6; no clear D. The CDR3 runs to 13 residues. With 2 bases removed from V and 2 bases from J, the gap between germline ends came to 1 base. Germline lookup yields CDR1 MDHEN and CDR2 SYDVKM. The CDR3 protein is CASSLTYNSPLHF. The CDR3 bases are TGTGCCAGCAGTTTAACCTATAATTCACCCCTCCACTTT.

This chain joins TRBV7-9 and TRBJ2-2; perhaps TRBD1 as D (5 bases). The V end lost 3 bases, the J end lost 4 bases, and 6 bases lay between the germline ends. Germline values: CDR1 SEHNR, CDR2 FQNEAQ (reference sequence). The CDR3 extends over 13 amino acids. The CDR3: CASSFRVTGELFF. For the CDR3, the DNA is TGTGCCAGCAGCTTCAGGGTCACCGGGGAGCTGTTTTTT.

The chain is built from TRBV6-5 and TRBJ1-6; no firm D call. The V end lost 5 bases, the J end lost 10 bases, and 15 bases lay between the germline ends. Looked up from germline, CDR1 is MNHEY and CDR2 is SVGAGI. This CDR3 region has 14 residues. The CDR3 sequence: CASSLMLSGSPLHF. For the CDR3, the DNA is TGTGCCAGCAGTCTCATGCTCAGCGGCTCACCCCTCCACTTT.

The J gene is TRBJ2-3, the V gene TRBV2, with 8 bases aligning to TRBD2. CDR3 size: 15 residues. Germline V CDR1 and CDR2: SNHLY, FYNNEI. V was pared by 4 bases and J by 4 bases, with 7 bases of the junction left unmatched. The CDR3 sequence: CASSVSGTRPDTQYF. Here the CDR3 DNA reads TGTGCCAGCAGTGTTTCTGGGACTAGGCCAGATACGCAGTATTTT.

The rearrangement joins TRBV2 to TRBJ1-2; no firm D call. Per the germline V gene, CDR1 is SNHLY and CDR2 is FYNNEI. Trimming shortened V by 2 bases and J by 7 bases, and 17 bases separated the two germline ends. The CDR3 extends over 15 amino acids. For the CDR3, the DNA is TGTGCCAGCAGTGAAATCTCTCCGGGTAACAGTGGCTACACCTTC. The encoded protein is CASSEISPGNSGYTF.

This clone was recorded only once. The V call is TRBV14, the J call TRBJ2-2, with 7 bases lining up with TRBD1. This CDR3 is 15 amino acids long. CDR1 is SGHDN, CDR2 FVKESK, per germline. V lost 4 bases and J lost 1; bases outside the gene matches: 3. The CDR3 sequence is CASSRDRVNTGELFF. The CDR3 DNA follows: TGTGCCAGCAGCCGAGACAGGGTGAACACCGGGGAGCTGTTTTTT. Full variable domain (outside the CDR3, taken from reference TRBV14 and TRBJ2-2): EAGVTQFPSHSVIEKGQTVTLRCDPISGHDNLYWYRRVMGKEIKFLLHFVKESKQDESGMPNNRFLAERTGGTYSTLKVQPAELEDSGVYFCASSRDRVNTGELFFGEGSRLTVL.

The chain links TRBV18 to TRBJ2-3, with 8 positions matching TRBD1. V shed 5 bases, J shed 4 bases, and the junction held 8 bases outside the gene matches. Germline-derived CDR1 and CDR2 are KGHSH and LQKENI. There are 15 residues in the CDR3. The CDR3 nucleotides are TGTGCCAGCTCATTCGGACAGGGTTGGTCAGATACGCAGTATTTT. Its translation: CASSFGQGWSDTQYF.